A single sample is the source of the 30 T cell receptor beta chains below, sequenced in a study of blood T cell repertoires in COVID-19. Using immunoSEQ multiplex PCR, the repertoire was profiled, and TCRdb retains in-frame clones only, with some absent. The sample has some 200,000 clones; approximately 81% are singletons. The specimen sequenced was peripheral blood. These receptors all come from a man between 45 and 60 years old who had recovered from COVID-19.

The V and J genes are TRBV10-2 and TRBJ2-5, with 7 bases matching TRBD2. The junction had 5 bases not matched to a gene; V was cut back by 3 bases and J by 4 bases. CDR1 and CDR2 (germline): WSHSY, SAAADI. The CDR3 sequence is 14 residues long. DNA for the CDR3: TGCGCCAGCAGTGACGCGGGAGTATTAGAGACCCAGTACTTC. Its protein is CASSDAGVLETQYF.

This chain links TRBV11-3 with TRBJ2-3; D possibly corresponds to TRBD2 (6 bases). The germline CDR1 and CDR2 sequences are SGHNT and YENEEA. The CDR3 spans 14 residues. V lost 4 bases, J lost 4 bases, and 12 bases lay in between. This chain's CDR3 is CASSYSREPDTQYF. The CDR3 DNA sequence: TGTGCCAGCAGCTACTCTCGGGAGCCAGATACGCAGTATTTT.

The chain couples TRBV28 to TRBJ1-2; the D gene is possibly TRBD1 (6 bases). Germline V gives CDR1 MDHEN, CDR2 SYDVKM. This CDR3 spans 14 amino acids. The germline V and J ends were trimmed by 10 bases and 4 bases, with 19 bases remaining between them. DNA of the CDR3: TGTGCCACCATCGACAGGACCCCCCCCTATGGCTACACCTTC. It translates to CATIDRTPPYGYTF.

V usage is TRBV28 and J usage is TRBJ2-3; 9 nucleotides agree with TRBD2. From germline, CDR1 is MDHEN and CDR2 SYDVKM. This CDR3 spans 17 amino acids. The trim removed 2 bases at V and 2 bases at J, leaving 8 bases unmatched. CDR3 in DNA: TGTGCCAGCAGTTTAAGTCGGCTAGCGGGAACCACAGATACGCAGTATTTT. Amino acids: CASSLSRLAGTTDTQYF.

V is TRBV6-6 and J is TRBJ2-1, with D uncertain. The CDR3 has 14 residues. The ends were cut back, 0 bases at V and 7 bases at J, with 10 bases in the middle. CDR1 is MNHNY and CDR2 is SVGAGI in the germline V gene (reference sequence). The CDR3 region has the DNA TGTGCCAGCAGTTACTCGTTAGTACAGAATGAGCAGTTCTTC. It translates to CASSYSLVQNEQFF.

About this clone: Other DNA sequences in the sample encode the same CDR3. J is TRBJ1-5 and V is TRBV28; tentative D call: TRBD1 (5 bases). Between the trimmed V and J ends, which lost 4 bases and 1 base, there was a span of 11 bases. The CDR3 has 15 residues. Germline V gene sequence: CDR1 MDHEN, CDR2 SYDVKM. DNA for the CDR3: TGTGCCAGCAGTTCTCAGGGTGGAAGCAATCAGCCCCAGCATTTT. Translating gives CASSSQGGSNQPQHF.

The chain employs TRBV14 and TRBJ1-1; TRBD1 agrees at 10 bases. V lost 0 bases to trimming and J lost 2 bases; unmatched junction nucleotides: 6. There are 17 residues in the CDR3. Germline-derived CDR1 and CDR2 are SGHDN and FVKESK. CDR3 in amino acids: CASSQEGQGERNTEAFF. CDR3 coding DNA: TGTGCCAGCAGCCAAGAAGGACAGGGGGAGCGCAACACTGAAGCTTTCTTT. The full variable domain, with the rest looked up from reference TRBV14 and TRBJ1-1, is EAGVTQFPSHSVIEKGQTVTLRCDPISGHDNLYWYRRVMGKEIKFLLHFVKESKQDESGMPNNRFLAERTGGTYSTLKVQPAELEDSGVYFCASSQEGQGERNTEAFFGQGTRLTVV.

CDR3 protein: CASNRGSSYEQYF. The CDR3 DNA sequence: TGCGCCAGCAATCGGGGTTCTTCCTACGAGCAGTACTTC. The chain links TRBV10-2 to TRBJ2-7; D is perhaps TRBD2 (5 bases). The germline V and J ends were trimmed by 7 bases and 1 base, with 11 bases remaining between them. The germline gives CDR1 WSHSY, CDR2 SAAADI. This CDR3 contains 13 residues.

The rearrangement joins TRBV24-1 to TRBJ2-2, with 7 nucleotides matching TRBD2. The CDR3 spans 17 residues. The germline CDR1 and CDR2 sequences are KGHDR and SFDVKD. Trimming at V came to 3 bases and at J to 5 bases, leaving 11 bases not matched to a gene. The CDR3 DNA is TGTGCCACCAGTGATCCCTCCGGCGGGAGTATTACCGGGGAGCTGTTTTTT. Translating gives CATSDPSGGSITGELFF.

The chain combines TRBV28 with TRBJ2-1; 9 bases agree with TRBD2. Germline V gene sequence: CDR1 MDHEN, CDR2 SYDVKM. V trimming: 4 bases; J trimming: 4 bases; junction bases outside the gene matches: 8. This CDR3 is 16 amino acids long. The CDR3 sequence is CASSSPLAGKYNEQFF. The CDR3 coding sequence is TGTGCCAGCAGTTCCCCTCTAGCGGGAAAGTACAATGAGCAGTTCTTC.

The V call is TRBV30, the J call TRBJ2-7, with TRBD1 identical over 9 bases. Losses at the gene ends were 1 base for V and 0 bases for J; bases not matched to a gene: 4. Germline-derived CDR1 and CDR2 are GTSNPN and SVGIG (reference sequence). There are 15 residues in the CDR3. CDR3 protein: CAWSAGQGSSYEQYF. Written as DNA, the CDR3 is TGTGCCTGGAGTGCCGGACAGGGGAGCTCCTACGAGCAGTACTTC.

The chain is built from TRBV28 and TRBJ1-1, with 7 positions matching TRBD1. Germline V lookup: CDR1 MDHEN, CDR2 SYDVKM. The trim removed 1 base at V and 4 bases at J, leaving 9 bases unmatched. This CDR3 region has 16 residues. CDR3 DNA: TGTGCCAGCAGTTTATCACAGGGGTGGAGTGGCACTGAAGCTTTCTTT. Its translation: CASSLSQGWSGTEAFF.

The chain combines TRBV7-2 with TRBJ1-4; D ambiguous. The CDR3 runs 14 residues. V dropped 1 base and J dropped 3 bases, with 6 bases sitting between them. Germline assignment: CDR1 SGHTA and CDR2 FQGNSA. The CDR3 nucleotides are TGTGCCAGCAGCTTAGGGCAGGCTAATGAAAAACTGTTTTTT. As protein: CASSLGQANEKLFF.

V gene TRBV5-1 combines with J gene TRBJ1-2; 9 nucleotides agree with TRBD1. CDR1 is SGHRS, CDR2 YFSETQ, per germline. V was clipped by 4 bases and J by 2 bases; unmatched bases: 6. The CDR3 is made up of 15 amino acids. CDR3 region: CASSPGDRENYGYTF. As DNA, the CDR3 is TGCGCCAGCAGCCCGGGGGACAGGGAAAACTATGGCTACACCTTC.

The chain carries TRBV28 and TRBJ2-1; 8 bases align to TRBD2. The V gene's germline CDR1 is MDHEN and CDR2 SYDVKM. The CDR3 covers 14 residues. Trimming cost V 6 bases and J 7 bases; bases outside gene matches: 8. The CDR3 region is CASSLRTSYNEQFF. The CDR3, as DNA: TGTGCCAGCAGCCTCCGGACTAGCTATAATGAGCAGTTCTTC.

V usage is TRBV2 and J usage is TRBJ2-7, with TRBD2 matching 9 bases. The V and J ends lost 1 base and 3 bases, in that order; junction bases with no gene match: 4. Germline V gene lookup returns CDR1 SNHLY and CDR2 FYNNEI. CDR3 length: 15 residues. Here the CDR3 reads CASSEGAGGLYEQYF. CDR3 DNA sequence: TGTGCCAGCAGTGAAGGAGCGGGAGGTCTCTACGAGCAGTACTTC. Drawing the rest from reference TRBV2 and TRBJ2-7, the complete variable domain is EPEVTQTPSHQVTQMGQEVILRCVPISNHLYFYWYRQILGQKVEFLVSFYNNEISEKSEIFDDQFSVERPDGSNFTLKIRSTKLEDSAMYFCASSEGAGGLYEQYFGPGTRLTVT.

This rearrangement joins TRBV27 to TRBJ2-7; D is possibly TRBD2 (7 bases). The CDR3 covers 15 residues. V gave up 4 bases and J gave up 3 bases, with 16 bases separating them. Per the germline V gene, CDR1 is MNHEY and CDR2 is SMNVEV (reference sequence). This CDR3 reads CASSYSNREGYEQYF. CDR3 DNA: TGTGCCAGCAGTTACTCGAACAGGGAGGGCTACGAGCAGTACTTC.

This chain's CDR3 is CAWSRGVNQPQHF. CDR3 nucleotide sequence: TGTGCCTGGAGCCGGGGAGTTAATCAGCCCCAGCATTTT. J is TRBJ1-5 and V is TRBV30; no definite D call. CDR3 length equals 13 residues. Trimming took 3 bases from V and 4 from J, leaving 10 bases between them. The germline V gene encodes CDR1 GTSNPN and CDR2 SVGIG (reference sequence).

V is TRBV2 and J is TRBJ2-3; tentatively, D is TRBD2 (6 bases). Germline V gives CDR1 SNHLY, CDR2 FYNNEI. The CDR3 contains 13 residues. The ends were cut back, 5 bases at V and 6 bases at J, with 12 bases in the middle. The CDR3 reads CASSFSGFDTQYF. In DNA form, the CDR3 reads TGTGCCAGCAGTTTTAGCGGTTTTGATACGCAGTATTTT.

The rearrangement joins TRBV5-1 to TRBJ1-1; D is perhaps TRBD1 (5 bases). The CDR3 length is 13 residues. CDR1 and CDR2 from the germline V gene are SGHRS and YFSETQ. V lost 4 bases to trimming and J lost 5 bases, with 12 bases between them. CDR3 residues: CASSQAGVTEAFF. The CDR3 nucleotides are TGCGCCAGCAGCCAAGCGGGGGTTACTGAAGCTTTCTTT.

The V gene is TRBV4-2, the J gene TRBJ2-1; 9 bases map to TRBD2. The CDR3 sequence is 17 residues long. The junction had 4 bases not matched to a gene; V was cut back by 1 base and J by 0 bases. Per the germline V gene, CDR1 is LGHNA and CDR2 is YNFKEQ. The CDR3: CASSQGLAVSSYNEQFF. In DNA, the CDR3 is TGTGCCAGCAGCCAAGGACTAGCGGTTAGCTCCTACAATGAGCAGTTCTTC.

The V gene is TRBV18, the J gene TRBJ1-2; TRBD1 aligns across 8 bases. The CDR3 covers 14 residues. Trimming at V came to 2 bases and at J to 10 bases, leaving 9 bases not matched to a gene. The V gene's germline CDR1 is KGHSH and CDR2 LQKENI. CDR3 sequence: CASSPTKTGEVYTF. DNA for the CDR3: TGTGCCAGCTCACCAACCAAGACAGGGGAAGTCTACACCTTC. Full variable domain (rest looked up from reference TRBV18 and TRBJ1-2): NAGVMQNPRHLVRRRGQEARLRCSPMKGHSHVYWYRQLPEEGLKFMVYLQKENIIDESGMPKERFSAEFPKEGPSILRIQQVVRGDSAAYFCASSPTKTGEVYTFGSGTRLTVV.

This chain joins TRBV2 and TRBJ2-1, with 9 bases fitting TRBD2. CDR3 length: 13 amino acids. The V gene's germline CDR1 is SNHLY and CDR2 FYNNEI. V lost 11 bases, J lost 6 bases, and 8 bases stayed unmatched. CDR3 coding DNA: TGTGCCTCTCAGGCAGCGGGAGGCAATGAGCAGTTCTTC. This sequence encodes CASQAAGGNEQFF. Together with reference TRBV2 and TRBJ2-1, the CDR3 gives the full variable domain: EPEVTQTPSHQVTQMGQEVILRCVPISNHLYFYWYRQILGQKVEFLVSFYNNEISEKSEIFDDQFSVERPDGSNFTLKIRSTKLEDSAMYFCASQAAGGNEQFFGPGTRLTVL.

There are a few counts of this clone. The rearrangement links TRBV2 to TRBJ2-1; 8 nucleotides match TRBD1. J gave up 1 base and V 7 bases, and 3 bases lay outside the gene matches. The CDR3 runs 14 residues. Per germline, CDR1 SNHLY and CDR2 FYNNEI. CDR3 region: CASTGQGSYNEQFF. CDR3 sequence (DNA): TGTGCCAGCACCGGACAGGGTTCCTACAATGAGCAGTTCTTC.

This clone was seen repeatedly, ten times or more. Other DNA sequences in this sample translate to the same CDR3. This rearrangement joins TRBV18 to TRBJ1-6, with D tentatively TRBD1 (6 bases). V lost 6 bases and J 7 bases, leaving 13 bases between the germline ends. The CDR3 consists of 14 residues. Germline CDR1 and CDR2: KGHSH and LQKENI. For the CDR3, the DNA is TGTGCCAGCTCCCCCGACAGGAAGAATTCACCCCTCCACTTT. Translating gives CASSPDRKNSPLHF.

For the CDR3, the DNA is TGTGCCTGGAGTCCAGGGGGCGCGGATGAAAAACTGTTTTTT. Amino acids: CAWSPGGADEKLFF. The V gene is TRBV30, the J gene TRBJ1-4; 8 positions agree with TRBD1. This CDR3 has 14 residues. Germline CDR1 is GTSNPN and CDR2 is SVGIG (reference sequence). Trimming cost V 2 bases and J 6 bases; bases outside gene matches: 5.

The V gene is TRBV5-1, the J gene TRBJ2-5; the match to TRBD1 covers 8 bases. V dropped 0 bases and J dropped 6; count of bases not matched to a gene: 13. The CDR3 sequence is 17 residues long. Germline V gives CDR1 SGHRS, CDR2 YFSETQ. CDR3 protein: CASSLEARAGGAKTQYF. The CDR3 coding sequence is TGCGCCAGCAGCTTGGAAGCCCGGGCAGGGGGCGCGAAGACCCAGTACTTC.

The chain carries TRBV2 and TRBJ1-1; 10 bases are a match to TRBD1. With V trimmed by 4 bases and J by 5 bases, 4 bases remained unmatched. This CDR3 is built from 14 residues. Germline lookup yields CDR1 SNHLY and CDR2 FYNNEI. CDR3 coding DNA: TGTGCCAGCAGTGCAAGGACAGGGGGAACTGAAGCTTTCTTT. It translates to CASSARTGGTEAFF.

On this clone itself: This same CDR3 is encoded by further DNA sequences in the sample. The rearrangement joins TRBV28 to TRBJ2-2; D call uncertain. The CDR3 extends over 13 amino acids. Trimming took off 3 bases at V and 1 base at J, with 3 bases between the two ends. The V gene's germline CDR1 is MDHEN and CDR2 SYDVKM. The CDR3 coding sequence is TGTGCCAGCAGTTTCCTGAACACCGGGGAGCTGTTTTTT. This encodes CASSFLNTGELFF.

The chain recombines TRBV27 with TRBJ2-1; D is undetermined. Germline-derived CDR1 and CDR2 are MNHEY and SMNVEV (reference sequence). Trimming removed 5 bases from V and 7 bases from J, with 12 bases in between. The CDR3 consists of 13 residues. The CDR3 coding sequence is TGTGCCAGCAGTCCTAGGATACTAAATGAGCAGTTCTTC. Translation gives CASSPRILNEQFF.